Following are 9 T cell receptor beta chains from one sample sequenced in a study. MiXCR, applied by TCRdb to the 5' RACE reads, yields one record per CDR3 protein. The table records tens of thousands of distinct CDR3 sequences, 25% to 30% of them present only once. Sample: naive CD4+ T cells sorted from blood. The sample's subset: naive CD4+ T cells, CD4+CD45RA+CD25-. All receptors come from a female donor with breast cancer.

J is TRBJ1-5 and V is TRBV7-2; a possible D gene is TRBD1 (6 bases). V lost 5 bases to trimming and J lost 0 bases, with 11 bases between them. The CDR3 consists of 15 residues. Germline CDR1 reads SGHTA; CDR2 reads FQGNSA. CDR3 sequence: CASSEGGFSNQPQHF. The CDR3, as DNA: TGTGCCAGCAGCGAAGGGGGGTTTAGCAATCAGCCCCAGCATTTT.

The chain combines TRBV12-3 or TRBV12-4 with TRBJ1-1; 9 bases align to TRBD1. CDR3 length: 17 amino acids. Trimming took 5 bases from V and 12 from J; bases not matched to a gene: 22. The CDR3 loop is CASSPPGTGLVDTRTFF. In DNA form, the CDR3 reads TGTGCCAGCAGTCCACCCGGGACAGGGCTCGTTGATACGAGGACTTTCTTT.

This chain uses TRBV2 with TRBJ1-6; no reliable D call. V shed 9 bases and J shed 6 bases, with 12 bases lying between them. Germline V gene sequence: CDR1 SNHLY, CDR2 FYNNEI. This CDR3 comprises 13 residues. The CDR3 sequence: CASYGPRNSPLHF. The CDR3 bases are TGTGCCAGTTATGGCCCCCGTAATTCACCCCTCCACTTT.

This chain joins TRBV6-2 or TRBV6-3 and TRBJ2-1, with 8 bases matching TRBD1. With 6 bases clipped from V and 7 bases from J, the junction kept 11 bases outside the gene matches. CDR1 MNHEY and CDR2 SVGEGT come from the germline V gene. The CDR3 sequence is 15 residues long. CDR3 DNA sequence: TGTGCCAGCAGCCCCCAAGGACAGGGCCTTAATGAGCAGTTCTTC. Translating it yields CASSPQGQGLNEQFF.

The V call is TRBV2, the J call TRBJ1-2; maybe TRBD1 (5 bases). Germline CDR1 SNHLY, CDR2 FYNNEI. This CDR3 is built from 15 residues. Trimming stripped 3 bases from V and 3 bases from J, with 14 bases between. CDR3 protein: CASSEAGLTDYGYTF. The CDR3 nucleotides are TGTGCCAGCAGTGAGGCGGGACTTACCGACTATGGCTACACCTTC.

At least ten counts were recorded for this clonotype. V and J are TRBV7-6 and TRBJ2-7, with D tentatively TRBD1 (5 bases). Trimming took 4 bases from V and 4 from J, leaving 8 bases between them. From germline, CDR1 is SGHVS and CDR2 FNYEAQ. CDR3 length: 12 amino acids. The CDR3 bases are TGTGCCAGCAGCTCAGGGCCTTACGAGCAGTACTTC. Protein product: CASSSGPYEQYF.

V gene TRBV2 combines with J gene TRBJ1-1; 9 bases align to TRBD1. J gave up 4 bases and V 7 bases, and 7 bases lay outside the gene matches. From germline, CDR1 is SNHLY and CDR2 FYNNEI. This CDR3 has 14 amino acids. Here the CDR3 DNA reads TGTGCCAGCACTTTAGGACAGGGGTCCACTGAAGCTTTCTTT. The encoded protein is CASTLGQGSTEAFF.

This clonotype was observed a handful of times. The chain has TRBV27 and TRBJ1-5; 9 bases line up with TRBD1. There are 14 residues in the CDR3. After removal of 8 bases from V and 4 bases from J, the junction contained 6 bases not matched to a gene. In germline, CDR1 is MNHEY, CDR2 SMNVEV (reference sequence). The CDR3 nucleotides read TGTGCCAGCCGACGACAGGGGGTAAATCAGCCCCAGCATTTT. Translation gives CASRRQGVNQPQHF.

This clonotype was seen more than once but under ten times. CDR3 nucleotide sequence: TGCGCCAGCAGCTTGGCAGGGGAGTCATCTGGAAACACCATATATTTT. It yields the protein CASSLAGESSGNTIYF. The rearrangement joins TRBV5-1 to TRBJ1-3; TRBD1 might be the D (6 bases). The CDR3 has 16 residues. CDR1 SGHRS and CDR2 YFSETQ come from the germline V gene. Trimming removed 0 bases from V and 1 base from J, with 11 bases in between.